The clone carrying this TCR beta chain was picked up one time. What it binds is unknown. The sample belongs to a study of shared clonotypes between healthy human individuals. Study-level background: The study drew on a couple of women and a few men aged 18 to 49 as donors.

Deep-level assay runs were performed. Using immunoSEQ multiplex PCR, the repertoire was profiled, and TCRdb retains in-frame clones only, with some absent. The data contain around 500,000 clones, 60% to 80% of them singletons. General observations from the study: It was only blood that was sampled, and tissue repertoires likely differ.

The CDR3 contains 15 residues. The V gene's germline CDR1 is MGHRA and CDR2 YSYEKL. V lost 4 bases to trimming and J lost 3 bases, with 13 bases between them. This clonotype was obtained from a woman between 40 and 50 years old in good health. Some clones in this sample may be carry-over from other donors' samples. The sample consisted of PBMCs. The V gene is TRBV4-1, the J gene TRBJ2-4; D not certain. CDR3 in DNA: TGCGCCAGCAGCCCCGGGCTTCTCGGCAAAAACATTCAGTACTTC. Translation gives CASSPGLLGKNIQYF.